These 22 T cell receptor beta chains originate from one sample sequenced in a study of T cell responses to AZD1222 COVID-19 vaccine. Libraries were prepared by immunoSEQ multiplex PCR; TCRdb keeps only in-frame clonotypes and omits some of them. The sample lists approximately 150,000 clones; around 90% were seen once. The specimen comprised peripheral blood, sampled 28 days after the second dose of the MenACWY control vaccine. Receptors were obtained from an adult who received the MenACWY meningococcal vaccine as a control.

The gene calls are TRBV30 and TRBJ2-7; possible D gene TRBD2, 5 bases. Germline lookup yields CDR1 GTSNPN and CDR2 SVGIG (reference sequence). The length of the CDR3 is 11 residues. V lost 1 base to trimming and J lost 4 bases, with 5 bases between them. The CDR3 spells CAWSGEYEQYF. The CDR3 bases are TGTGCCTGGAGTGGGGAGTACGAGCAGTACTTC.

The rearrangement links TRBV5-1 to TRBJ2-7, with TRBD1 identical over 8 bases. The junction had 4 bases not matched to a gene; V was cut back by 0 bases and J by 5 bases. Germline V gene sequence: CDR1 SGHRS, CDR2 YFSETQ. The CDR3 runs 14 residues. The CDR3 nucleotides read TGCGCCAGCAGCTTGGACCTACAGGGGGACGAGCAGTACTTC. This codes for CASSLDLQGDEQYF.

The rearrangement joins TRBV11-2 to TRBJ1-1, with D maybe TRBD1 (5 bases). V was shortened by 4 bases and J by 6 bases, with 12 bases between the two germline ends. The CDR3 runs to 13 residues. Per the germline V gene, CDR1 is SGHAT and CDR2 is FQNNGV. CDR3 sequence (DNA): TGTGCCAGCAGCTATTCGAGGGGCCCTGAAGCTTTCTTT. Residues: CASSYSRGPEAFF.

V usage is TRBV29-1 and J usage is TRBJ1-1; D is unclear. V lost 4 bases to trimming and J lost 0 bases, with 6 bases between them. CDR1 and CDR2 from the germline V gene are SQVTM and ANQGSEA. CDR3 size: 12 residues. As DNA, the CDR3 is TGCAGCGTTGTTCTGCTGAACACTGAAGCTTTCTTT. Amino acid sequence: CSVVLLNTEAFF.

The gene calls are TRBV12-3 or TRBV12-4 and TRBJ1-5; weak D call: TRBD1 (6 bases). V shed 6 bases and J shed 3 bases, with 9 bases lying between them. The CDR3 is 13 amino acids. The CDR3 region is CASRRQDNQPQHF. Here the CDR3 DNA reads TGTGCCAGCAGACGACAGGACAATCAGCCCCAGCATTTT.

A single count supports this clone. The chain links TRBV18 to TRBJ2-5; no clear D. V lost 0 bases and J 2 bases, leaving 10 bases between the germline ends. Germline V gene lookup returns CDR1 KGHSH and CDR2 LQKENI. This CDR3 contains 15 residues. Here the CDR3 reads CASSPPGLAQETQYF. DNA of the CDR3: TGTGCCAGCTCACCACCGGGATTAGCACAAGAGACCCAGTACTTC.

This chain uses TRBV7-9 with TRBJ2-7, with 11 bases fitting TRBD1. Germline V lookup: CDR1 SEHNR, CDR2 FQNEAQ (reference sequence). This CDR3 has 14 residues. V lost 3 bases to trimming and J lost 5 bases; unmatched junction nucleotides: 3. This CDR3 reads CASSLDRGQDEQYF. The CDR3 nucleotides are TGTGCCAGCAGCTTGGACAGGGGGCAGGACGAGCAGTACTTC.

V usage is TRBV7-2 and J usage is TRBJ1-2; the D gene is possibly TRBD1 (5 bases). The germline V gene has CDR1 SGHTA and CDR2 FQGNSA. The CDR3 consists of 16 residues. V was cut by 7 bases and J by 2 bases, with 20 bases left in between. The CDR3 DNA follows: TGTGCCAGCATCCGGGGTGGGGGACGGACCAACTATGGCTACACCTTC. Amino acid sequence: CASIRGGGRTNYGYTF.

The chain is built from TRBV29-1 and TRBJ1-3, with unresolved D. In germline, CDR1 is SQVTM, CDR2 ANQGSEA. The CDR3 contains 11 residues. V was pared by 3 bases and J by 8 bases, with 8 bases between. The CDR3 DNA reads TGCAGCGTTGAGATATTTGACACCATATATTTT. Its translation is CSVEIFDTIYF.

This chain joins TRBV9 and TRBJ1-2; no definite D call. In germline, CDR1 is SGDLS, CDR2 YYNGEE. V was cut by 3 bases and J by 4 bases, with 13 bases left in between. The CDR3 totals 14 residues. CDR3 coding DNA: TGTGCCAGCAGCGGTCGTGGAGGAATCTATGGCTACACCTTC. Translation gives CASSGRGGIYGYTF.

The rearrangement joins TRBV24-1 to TRBJ2-2, with 8 bases identical to TRBD1. Germline CDR1 KGHDR, CDR2 SFDVKD. The CDR3 spans 13 residues. With 9 bases clipped from V and 6 bases from J, the junction kept 5 bases outside the gene matches. As DNA, the CDR3 is TGTGCCACCTCCGGGACAGGCCCCGGGGAGCTGTTTTTT. Translation gives CATSGTGPGELFF.

The rearrangement links TRBV4-3 to TRBJ1-4, with 8 bases aligning to TRBD1. The V gene's germline CDR1 is LGHNA and CDR2 YSLEER. The ends lost 5 bases at V and 8 bases at J; junction bases unmatched: 10. This CDR3 has 15 amino acids. CDR3: CASSKVTGGEEKLFF. For the CDR3, the DNA is TGCGCCAGCAGCAAGGTCACAGGGGGAGAAGAAAAACTGTTTTTT.

This chain links TRBV11-2 with TRBJ2-2; D call uncertain. This CDR3 spans 13 amino acids. Looked up from germline, CDR1 is SGHAT and CDR2 is FQNNGV. Trimming took off 1 base at V and 3 bases at J, with 3 bases between the two ends. For the CDR3, the DNA is TGTGCCAGCAGCTTAGTTGACACCGGGGAGCTGTTTTTT. This encodes CASSLVDTGELFF.

V and J are TRBV4-1 and TRBJ1-1; D ambiguous. CDR1 is MGHRA, CDR2 YSYEKL, per germline. The CDR3 contains 14 residues. Trimming shortened V by 2 bases and J by 0 bases, and 7 bases separated the two germline ends. The CDR3 loop is CASSQPGMNTEAFF. CDR3 bases: TGCGCCAGCAGCCAACCGGGCATGAACACTGAAGCTTTCTTT.

This clone has at least ten counts. The chain carries TRBV7-9 and TRBJ2-7; D unresolved. The CDR3 has 12 amino acids. CDR1 and CDR2 from the germline V gene are SEHNR and FQNEAQ (reference sequence). V gave up 5 bases and J gave up 5 bases, with 10 bases separating them. CDR3 sequence (DNA): TGTGCCAGCAGCCTATATGGGGACGAGCAGTACTTC. Translated: CASSLYGDEQYF.

This clone was seen only once. The rearrangement uses TRBV28 and TRBJ1-4, with 11 positions matching TRBD1. The length of the CDR3 is 16 residues. Losses at the gene ends were 6 bases for V and 6 bases for J; bases not matched to a gene: 9. The germline V gene encodes CDR1 MDHEN and CDR2 SYDVKM. This CDR3 is CASSAAGTGGDEKLFF. DNA of the CDR3: TGTGCCAGCAGCGCGGCCGGGACAGGGGGAGATGAAAAACTGTTTTTT.

V usage is TRBV12-3 or TRBV12-4 and J usage is TRBJ1-2; D may be TRBD1 (5 bases). CDR3 length: 13 amino acids. The germline V and J ends were trimmed by 3 bases and 4 bases, with 9 bases remaining between them. CDR3 DNA sequence: TGTGCCAGCAGTTTGGGACTTGGCTATGGCTACACCTTC. Its translation: CASSLGLGYGYTF.

V and J are TRBV7-3 and TRBJ2-5; D is possibly TRBD1 (6 bases). Germline-derived CDR1 and CDR2 are SGHTA and FQGTGA. This CDR3 comprises 15 residues. V was pared by 2 bases and J by 1 base, with 11 bases between. This CDR3 reads CASSLFGQPQETQYF. CDR3 bases: TGTGCCAGCAGCTTATTTGGACAGCCCCAAGAGACCCAGTACTTC.

A single count supports this clone. The chain couples TRBV9 to TRBJ1-1, with a possible D match to TRBD1 (5 bases). This CDR3 has 14 residues. Per germline, CDR1 SGDLS and CDR2 YYNGEE. The V end lost 1 base, the J end lost 1 base, and 8 bases lay between the germline ends. This CDR3 reads CASSVRTGNTEAFF. The DNA for the CDR3 is TGTGCCAGCAGCGTAAGAACAGGGAACACTGAAGCTTTCTTT.

The chain recombines TRBV27 with TRBJ1-1, with 7 bases lining up with TRBD1. Germline lookup yields CDR1 MNHEY and CDR2 SMNVEV (reference sequence). J lost 5 bases, V lost 5 bases, and 14 bases had no gene match. This CDR3 is 16 amino acids long. DNA for the CDR3: TGTGCCAGCAGTCCAACGGTTAGGGGGCGGGGAACTGAAGCTTTCTTT. It specifies CASSPTVRGRGTEAFF.

This clone has more than one count but fewer than ten. The chain has TRBV6-5 and TRBJ1-5; D possibly corresponds to TRBD1 (6 bases). Germline assignment: CDR1 MNHEY and CDR2 SVGAGI. The CDR3 runs to 14 residues. V was pared by 6 bases and J by 0 bases, with 9 bases between. The CDR3 region is CASSGQNSNQPQHF. CDR3 nucleotides: TGTGCCAGCAGCGGACAGAATAGCAATCAGCCCCAGCATTTT.

V gene TRBV6-1 combines with J gene TRBJ2-2; no clear D. The CDR3 extends over 15 amino acids. V was shortened by 3 bases and J by 4 bases, with 12 bases between the two germline ends. Per the germline V gene, CDR1 is MNHNS and CDR2 is SASEGT. The CDR3: CASSDHYPVTGELFF. Here the CDR3 DNA reads TGTGCCAGCAGTGATCATTACCCCGTCACCGGGGAGCTGTTTTTT.